One and the same sample provided the 28 T cell receptor beta chains below, sequenced in a study of cytomegalovirus exposure and HLA in healthy donors. The primer mix had 60 Vbeta and 13 Jbeta primers. Measured with immunoSEQ multiplex PCR; TCRdb has only the in-frame clones, and not every one. Of some 120,000 clones in the sample, 74% were seen once. Sequenced material: PBMCs. These receptors came from a woman between 50 and 59 years old in good health and CMV-seropositive.

CDR3: CASSPFSSTDTQYF. CDR3 sequence (DNA): TGTGCCAGCAGCCCTTTTTCTAGCACAGATACGCAGTATTTT. This chain uses TRBV7-2 with TRBJ2-3; D gene unclear. With 5 bases removed from V and 0 bases from J, the gap between germline ends came to 9 bases. The CDR3 sequence is 14 residues long. Looked up from germline, CDR1 is SGHTA and CDR2 is FQGNSA.

This chain links TRBV25-1 with TRBJ2-1; the D gene is possibly TRBD2 (6 bases). Germline V gene sequence: CDR1 MGHDK, CDR2 SYGVNS. V lost 3 bases and J 6 bases, leaving 12 bases between the germline ends. There are 14 residues in the CDR3. The CDR3 DNA reads as TGTGCCAGCAGTGACCCCGGGACTGCCAATGAGCAGTTCTTC. Its protein product is CASSDPGTANEQFF.

V is TRBV2 and J is TRBJ2-4; TRBD2 aligns across 7 bases. CDR1 and CDR2 (germline): SNHLY, FYNNEI. After removal of 7 bases from V and 3 bases from J, the junction contained 3 bases not matched to a gene. The CDR3 sequence is 13 residues long. The DNA of the CDR3 is TGTGCCAGCACTGGCGGGGGCAAAAACATTCAGTACTTC. This sequence encodes CASTGGGKNIQYF.

The gene calls are TRBV11-3 and TRBJ2-6, with D tentatively TRBD2 (5 bases). V lost 5 bases and J lost 0, with 8 bases in between. CDR1 and CDR2 from the germline V gene are SGHNT and YENEEA. The CDR3 loop spans 15 amino acids. Here the CDR3 reads CASSPRGSGANVLTF. In DNA form, the CDR3 reads TGTGCCAGCAGCCCCCGGGGCTCTGGGGCCAACGTCCTGACTTTC.

The V gene is TRBV11-2, the J gene TRBJ2-7; no reliable D call. The V end lost 1 base, the J end lost 4 bases, and 5 bases lay between the germline ends. The CDR3 has 12 amino acids. The germline CDR1 and CDR2 sequences are SGHAT and FQNNGV. The CDR3 DNA follows: TGTGCCAGCAGCTTAGTTTCGTACGAGCAGTACTTC. Its translation: CASSLVSYEQYF.

The genes are TRBV6-1 and TRBJ2-1; 7 nucleotides line up with TRBD2. This CDR3 contains 14 residues. The trim removed 3 bases at V and 4 bases at J, leaving 3 bases unmatched. The germline gives CDR1 MNHNS, CDR2 SASEGT. In nucleotides, the CDR3 is TGTGCCAGCAGTGACGCGGGGGTATACAATGAGCAGTTCTTC. This gives the protein CASSDAGVYNEQFF.

The chain joins TRBV27 to TRBJ2-2; tentative D call: TRBD1 (6 bases). The CDR3 extends over 15 amino acids. Trimming pared 0 bases from V and 3 bases from J, leaving 8 bases between. Germline lookup yields CDR1 MNHEY and CDR2 SMNVEV (reference sequence). In DNA, the CDR3 is TGTGCCAGCAGTTTATCGGGGGCACACACCGGGGAGCTGTTTTTT. It translates to CASSLSGAHTGELFF.

This CDR3 is CASSLVRDYGYTF. CDR3 nucleotides: TGTGCCAGCAGCTTAGTCAGGGACTATGGCTACACCTTC. This rearrangement joins TRBV5-6 to TRBJ1-2; the D gene is possibly TRBD1 (5 bases). Trimming removed 2 bases from V and 3 bases from J, with 8 bases in between. Germline-derived CDR1 and CDR2 are SGHDT and YYEEEE. The CDR3 runs 13 residues.

This clone was seen more than once but under ten times. The junction departs from the called germline gene at one end, perhaps through a read error. The V and J genes are TRBV7-7 and TRBJ2-7; 9 bases map to TRBD1. The CDR3 sequence is 15 residues long. Germline assignment: CDR1 SSHAT and CDR2 FNYEAQ (reference sequence). CDR3: CASTFGGDRAYEQYF. DNA for the CDR3: TGTGCTAGCACCTTCGGAGGGGACAGGGCCTACGAGCAGTACTTC.

This chain links TRBV7-2 with TRBJ2-3; 11 bases agree with TRBD2. The germline gives CDR1 SGHTA, CDR2 FQGNSA. Trimming removed 5 bases from V and 14 bases from J; junction bases left unmatched: 9. The CDR3 has 13 residues. The CDR3 loop is CASSPLAGAQAYF. The CDR3 DNA sequence: TGTGCCAGCAGCCCACTAGCGGGGGCCCAGGCGTATTTT.

The chain links TRBV13 to TRBJ2-3; TRBD1 agrees at 10 bases. CDR3 length: 16 residues. Germline CDR1 PRHDT, CDR2 FYEKMQ (reference sequence). V shed 5 bases, J shed 8 bases, and the junction held 13 bases outside the gene matches. CDR3 sequence: CASSIRQGAGWGTQYF. CDR3 in DNA: TGTGCCAGCAGCATCCGACAGGGGGCGGGTTGGGGTACGCAGTATTTT.

The chain employs TRBV25-1 and TRBJ2-5; 8 nucleotides match TRBD2. V dropped 7 bases and J dropped 2; count of bases not matched to a gene: 9. CDR1 and CDR2 (germline): MGHDK, SYGVNS. This CDR3 has 15 amino acids. For the CDR3, the DNA is TGTGCCAGCATCAACGCGGGAGGACCGCAAGAGACCCAGTACTTC. It yields the protein CASINAGGPQETQYF.

V usage is TRBV5-1 and J usage is TRBJ1-6; 12 bases map to TRBD1. This CDR3 has 15 residues. Looked up from germline, CDR1 is SGHRS and CDR2 is YFSETQ. With 4 bases clipped from V and 9 bases from J, the junction kept 5 bases outside the gene matches. The CDR3 DNA is TGCGCCAGCAGCCCGATGGGACAGGGGGCTTCACCCCTCCACTTT. It codes for CASSPMGQGASPLHF.

This chain links TRBV16 with TRBJ1-5; D not resolved. CDR1 is KGHSY and CDR2 is FQNENV in the germline V gene. V dropped 4 bases and J dropped 2 bases, with 6 bases sitting between them. There are 13 residues in the CDR3. CDR3 nucleotides: TGTGCCAGCAGCCGGCAGGGCAATCAGCCCCAGCATTTT. Amino acid sequence: CASSRQGNQPQHF.

This chain uses TRBV5-4 with TRBJ2-3; 7 nucleotides align to TRBD2. Germline V gene data show CDR1 as SGHNT and CDR2 as YYREEE (reference sequence). Trimming took 4 bases from V and 3 from J; bases not matched to a gene: 8. The CDR3 covers 15 residues. The CDR3 spells CASSPQAGRTDTQYF. CDR3 sequence (DNA): TGTGCCAGCAGCCCCCAAGCGGGGCGAACAGATACGCAGTATTTT. Full variable domain (rest looked up from reference TRBV5-4 and TRBJ2-3): ETGVTQSPTHLIKTRGQQVTLRCSSQSGHNTVSWYQQALGQGPQFIFQYYREEENGRGNFPPRFSGLQFPNYSSELNVNALELDDSALYLCASSPQAGRTDTQYFGPGTRLTVL.

There are many counts of this clone. This chain joins TRBV6-6 and TRBJ2-2; no reliable D call. Trimming removed 6 bases at V and 3 bases at J, with 11 bases between. Germline assignment: CDR1 MNHNY and CDR2 SVGAGI (reference sequence). The CDR3 consists of 14 residues. This CDR3 is CASSLTQYTGELFF. CDR3 nucleotide sequence: TGTGCCAGCAGCCTGACACAATACACCGGGGAGCTGTTTTTT.

V is TRBV9 and J is TRBJ1-1; 9 nucleotides match TRBD1. CDR3 length: 16 amino acids. Germline values: CDR1 SGDLS, CDR2 YYNGEE. Trimming at V came to 5 bases and at J to 3 bases, leaving 11 bases not matched to a gene. The CDR3 here is CASSSGTGILDTEAFF. The CDR3 DNA sequence: TGTGCCAGCAGTTCCGGGACAGGGATTTTGGACACTGAAGCTTTCTTT.

The genes are TRBV14 and TRBJ2-7; 10 nucleotides align to TRBD1. Germline CDR1 and CDR2: SGHDN and FVKESK. Trimming cost V 3 bases and J 7 bases; bases outside gene matches: 12. The CDR3 is 16 residues long. The CDR3 spells CASSHRTGTGVGEQYF. CDR3 sequence (DNA): TGTGCCAGCAGCCATCGTACCGGGACAGGGGTGGGGGAGCAGTACTTC.

The CDR3 DNA reads TGTGCCAGCAGCCAAGATCGTGGGGCGAGACAGGGCTCCTATGGCTACACCTTC. The encoded protein is CASSQDRGARQGSYGYTF. V is TRBV4-2 and J is TRBJ1-2, with 7 bases matching TRBD1. Germline CDR1 LGHNA, CDR2 YNFKEQ. The CDR3 length is 18 residues. The trim removed 0 bases at V and 4 bases at J, leaving 14 bases unmatched.

The chain uses TRBV29-1 and TRBJ2-7, with 7 bases lining up with TRBD1. Germline V gives CDR1 SQVTM, CDR2 ANQGSEA. The CDR3 extends over 14 amino acids. Losses at the gene ends were 4 bases for V and 3 bases for J; bases not matched to a gene: 9. The CDR3 is CSVVDRVALYEQYF. In nucleotides, the CDR3 is TGCAGCGTTGTAGACAGGGTAGCCCTCTACGAGCAGTACTTC.

The chain recombines TRBV4-1 with TRBJ2-1, with D maybe TRBD1 (8 bases). Germline CDR1 reads MGHRA; CDR2 reads YSYEKL. The CDR3 is made up of 18 amino acids. Trimming removed 0 bases at V and 4 bases at J, with 19 bases between. The CDR3 coding sequence is TGCGCCAGCAGCCAAGATCGGGGGGCAGGGGGCCGATACAATGAGCAGTTCTTC. As protein: CASSQDRGAGGRYNEQFF.

CDR3 DNA: TGTGCCATCAAGGGACTAGCGGGGCCCAATGAGCAGTTCTTC. It encodes CAIKGLAGPNEQFF. This chain joins TRBV10-3 and TRBJ2-1; 13 positions match TRBD2. V shed 7 bases and J 6 bases; nucleotides not matched to a gene: 3. CDR1 is ENHRY, CDR2 SYGVKD, per germline. The CDR3 consists of 14 residues.

This clone appeared a few times. V is TRBV29-1 and J is TRBJ2-3; TRBD2 matches at 8 bases. CDR3 size: 16 residues. Trimming took 3 bases from V and 3 from J; bases not matched to a gene: 11. Germline lookup yields CDR1 SQVTM and CDR2 ANQGSEA. This CDR3 is CSVEVIAGSLTDTQYF. The CDR3 nucleotides read TGCAGCGTTGAGGTAATAGCGGGGAGCTTAACAGATACGCAGTATTTT.

This sequence joins TRBV27 and TRBJ1-5; D ambiguous. The CDR3 totals 13 residues. V was shortened by 5 bases and J by 6 bases, with 11 bases between the two germline ends. Germline CDR1 MNHEY, CDR2 SMNVEV (reference sequence). The CDR3 loop reads CASSNDGSQPQHF. CDR3 nucleotide sequence: TGTGCCAGCAGTAATGATGGTAGTCAGCCCCAGCATTTT.

The chain combines TRBV5-6 with TRBJ1-6; maybe TRBD1 (5 bases). Trimming left V 5 bases short and J 6 bases short, with 18 bases between. The germline V gene has CDR1 SGHDT and CDR2 YYEEEE. This CDR3 is built from 16 residues. CDR3 sequence (DNA): TGTGCCAGCAGATGGGGGGACGCCCGAGTTAATTCACCCCTCCACTTT. It specifies CASRWGDARVNSPLHF.

The genes are TRBV7-6 and TRBJ2-5, with D hard to call. The length of the CDR3 is 13 residues. Germline V gene sequence: CDR1 SGHVS, CDR2 FNYEAQ. Trimming removed 3 bases from V and 5 bases from J, with 10 bases in between. CDR3 region: CASSLRGLETQYF. The CDR3 DNA follows: TGTGCCAGCAGCTTGAGAGGTTTGGAGACCCAGTACTTC.

J is TRBJ2-3 and V is TRBV6-1; 8 nucleotides agree with TRBD2. The CDR3 spans 15 residues. Trimming cost V 7 bases and J 2 bases; bases outside gene matches: 8. CDR1 MNHNS and CDR2 SASEGT come from the germline V gene. CDR3 protein: CASTGRRGATDTQYF. The CDR3 DNA sequence: TGTGCCAGCACAGGGAGGCGGGGGGCCACAGATACGCAGTATTTT.

This chain joins TRBV6-6 and TRBJ2-6; TRBD1 agrees at 9 bases. The CDR3 spans 16 residues. CDR1 MNHNY and CDR2 SVGAGI come from the germline V gene (reference sequence). Trimming cost V 6 bases and J 2 bases; bases outside gene matches: 5. CDR3 residues: CASSSGTGTGANVLTF. CDR3 in DNA: TGTGCCAGCAGCTCCGGGACAGGGACTGGGGCCAACGTCCTGACTTTC.